The source of this TCR beta chain is a study of glioma-infiltrating T cells after dendritic cell vaccination. Repertoires were generated with immunoSEQ multiplex PCR, while TCRdb's copy carries only in-frame clones and drops some. This repertoire shows over 90,000 clones, about 85% found once; its top ten account for around 3.2%. This CDR3 region has 14 residues. Trimming removed 4 bases from V and 4 bases from J, with 13 bases in between. The germline CDR1 and CDR2 sequences are SGHAT and FQNNGV. The sequence derives from a human donor with glioblastoma. Material: blood, obtained before dendritic cell vaccination. V is TRBV11-2 and J is TRBJ1-2; weak D call: TRBD1 (5 bases). CDR3 protein: CASSWAGGGYGYTF. In DNA form, the CDR3 reads TGTGCCAGCAGCTGGGCGGGGGGAGGCTATGGCTACACCTTC.